This entry lists 8 T cell receptor beta chains sequenced from one sample in a study of blood T cell repertoires in COVID-19. The table came from immunoSEQ multiplex PCR; TCRdb's copy has only in-frame clones and leaves some out. The sample has fewer than 80,000 clones, 88% seen once. The sample was peripheral blood. The receptors were gathered from a human donor in a cohort sampled during active COVID-19.

J is TRBJ1-4 and V is TRBV11-3; TRBD1 agrees at 9 bases. This CDR3 spans 15 amino acids. Germline V CDR1 and CDR2: SGHNT, YENEEA. V was pared by 4 bases and J by 2 bases, with 2 bases of the junction left unmatched. CDR3 in DNA: TGTGCCAGCAGCTACGACAGGGGGACTAATGAAAAACTGTTTTTT. Residues: CASSYDRGTNEKLFF.

This chain connects TRBV19 to TRBJ2-7; 9 nucleotides match TRBD1. Germline CDR1 reads LNHDA; CDR2 reads SQIVND (reference sequence). Trimming removed 7 bases from V and 2 bases from J; junction bases left unmatched: 6. This CDR3 spans 14 amino acids. The CDR3: CASTRRTGAYEQYF. CDR3 sequence (DNA): TGTGCCAGTACTAGGAGGACAGGGGCCTACGAGCAGTACTTC. Based on the CDR3 plus reference TRBV19 and TRBJ2-7, the full variable domain is DGGITQSPKYLFRKEGQNVTLSCEQNLNHDAMYWYRQDPGQGLRLIYYSQIVNDFQKGDIAEGYSVSREKKESFPLTVTSAQKNPTAFYLCASTRRTGAYEQYFGPGTRLTVT.

The chain joins TRBV7-2 to TRBJ1-1; D is possibly TRBD1 (6 bases). V gave up 7 bases and J gave up 1 base, with 10 bases separating them. This CDR3 spans 13 amino acids. Germline values: CDR1 SGHTA, CDR2 FQGNSA. Written as DNA, the CDR3 is TGTGCCAGCAAAGGACAGAAGAACACTGAAGCTTTCTTT. It encodes CASKGQKNTEAFF.

The CDR3 coding sequence is TGTGCCAGCAGTTCAGCGACTAGCGGGAACGAGCAGTACTTC. This codes for CASSSATSGNEQYF. This chain joins TRBV27 and TRBJ2-7; 11 bases are shared with TRBD2. Germline V gene data show CDR1 as MNHEY and CDR2 as SMNVEV (reference sequence). CDR3 size: 14 residues. V trimming: 4 bases; J trimming: 5 bases; junction bases outside the gene matches: 4.

This clone was seen a single time. The chain links TRBV2 to TRBJ2-7, with TRBD2 identical over 14 bases. Germline V gene lookup returns CDR1 SNHLY and CDR2 FYNNEI. V lost 7 bases and J lost 2; bases outside the gene matches: 7. The CDR3 spans 16 residues. The CDR3 reads CASTGTSGGRTYEQYF. Written as DNA, the CDR3 is TGTGCCAGCACCGGGACTAGCGGGGGCCGAACCTACGAGCAGTACTTC.

The chain couples TRBV10-2 to TRBJ2-3; 7 bases map to TRBD1. Per germline, CDR1 WSHSY and CDR2 SAAADI. Trimming removed 3 bases from V and 5 bases from J; junction bases left unmatched: 2. CDR3 length: 13 amino acids. The CDR3 bases are TGCGCCAGCAGTGAAAGGGACAGAGATACGCAGTATTTT. It codes for CASSERDRDTQYF.

V and J are TRBV9 and TRBJ2-4; a possible D gene is TRBD2 (6 bases). V lost 4 bases, J lost 7 bases, and 18 bases lay in between. Germline CDR1 SGDLS, CDR2 YYNGEE. The CDR3 has 15 amino acids. The CDR3 DNA reads as TGTGCCAGCAGCAGGGACTCGCCGCCAGGGAACATTCAGTACTTC. Its translation is CASSRDSPPGNIQYF.

This clone has just one count. The rearrangement links TRBV2 to TRBJ2-7; 10 positions agree with TRBD2. CDR1 SNHLY and CDR2 FYNNEI come from the germline V gene. The CDR3 length is 16 residues. The ends lost 4 bases at V and 3 bases at J; junction bases unmatched: 9. In DNA form, the CDR3 reads TGTGCCAGCAGTGCCCGAAGCGGGAGGGTTAGCTACGAGCAGTACTTC. It encodes CASSARSGRVSYEQYF.